This record covers a single T cell receptor (beta chain). Its target is not known. This specimen comes from a study of post-analysis software for immune sequencing data. Study summary: The cohort encompassed relapsing-remitting, secondary progressive and progressive-relapsing multiple sclerosis disease courses.

Germline V gives CDR1 SGHRS, CDR2 YFSETQ. V was shortened by 2 bases and J by 4 bases, with 12 bases between the two germline ends. CDR3 size: 14 residues. Included in the TCR beta cDNA libraries were unique molecular identifiers. Input populations of roughly 0.85 to 11 million T cells gave rise to about 480,000 cDNA molecules. TCRdb itself ran the PCR reads through MiXCR, one entry per CDR3 protein. The table shows hundreds of thousands of distinct CDR3 sequences, with approximately 59% occurring only once. Overall study findings and caveats: Elevated frequency relative to controls characterized four or five TRBV segments in patients, TRBV5-6, TRBV5-1 and TRBV20-1 among them. Batch-matched samples strongly co-clustered by F measure. Multiple sclerosis patients showed significantly lower normalized Chao1 diversity than controls did.

The sequencing input was blood. This chain connects TRBV5-1 to TRBJ1-2; D gene ambiguous. This receptor was obtained from a girl aged 2 to 10 with multiple sclerosis. The CDR3 DNA reads as TGCGCCAGCAGCTTCACCTCCAGCATCTATGGCTACACCTTC. Protein product: CASSFTSSIYGYTF.